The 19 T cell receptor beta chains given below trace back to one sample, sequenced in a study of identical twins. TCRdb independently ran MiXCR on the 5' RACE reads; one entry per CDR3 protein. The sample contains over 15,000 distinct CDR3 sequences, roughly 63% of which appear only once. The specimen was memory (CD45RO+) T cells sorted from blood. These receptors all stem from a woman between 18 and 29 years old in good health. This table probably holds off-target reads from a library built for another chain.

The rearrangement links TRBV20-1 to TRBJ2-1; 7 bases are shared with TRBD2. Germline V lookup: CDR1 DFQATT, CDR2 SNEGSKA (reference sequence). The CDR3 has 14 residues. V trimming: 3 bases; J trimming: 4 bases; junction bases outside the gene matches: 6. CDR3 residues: CSARGRALYNEQFF. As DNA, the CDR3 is TGCAGTGCTAGGGGGAGGGCCTTGTACAATGAGCAGTTCTTC.

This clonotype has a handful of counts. CDR3 protein: CSARPPTDTGELFF. CDR3 sequence (DNA): TGCAGTGCTAGACCTCCAACAGACACCGGGGAGCTGTTTTTT. The J gene is TRBJ2-2, the V gene TRBV20-1; D is unclear. V lost 2 bases, J lost 3 bases, and 10 bases lay in between. CDR3 length: 14 amino acids. The V gene's germline CDR1 is DFQATT and CDR2 SNEGSKA (reference sequence).

The CDR3 nucleotides read TGTGCCAGCAGTGTCTCCTACGAGCAGTACTTC. The encoded protein is CASSVSYEQYF. The V and J genes are TRBV2 and TRBJ2-7, with D unclear. Germline CDR1 SNHLY, CDR2 FYNNEI. The CDR3 is made up of 11 amino acids. V was shortened by 4 bases and J by 0 bases, with 1 base between the two germline ends. Variable domain in full (rest from reference TRBV2 and TRBJ2-7): EPEVTQTPSHQVTQMGQEVILRCVPISNHLYFYWYRQILGQKVEFLVSFYNNEISEKSEIFDDQFSVERPDGSNFTLKIRSTKLEDSAMYFCASSVSYEQYFGPGTRLTVT.

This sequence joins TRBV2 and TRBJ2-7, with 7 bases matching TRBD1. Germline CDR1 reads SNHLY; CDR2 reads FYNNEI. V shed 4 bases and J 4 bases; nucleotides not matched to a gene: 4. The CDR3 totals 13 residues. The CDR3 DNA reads TGTGCCAGCAGTGGGACAGGATCTTACGAGCAGTACTTC. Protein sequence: CASSGTGSYEQYF.

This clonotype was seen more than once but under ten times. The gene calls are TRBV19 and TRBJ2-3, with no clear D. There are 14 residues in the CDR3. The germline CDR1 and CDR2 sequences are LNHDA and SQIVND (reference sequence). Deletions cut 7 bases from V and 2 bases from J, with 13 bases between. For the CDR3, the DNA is TGTGCCAGTACGGTAGCCTGGGACACAGATACGCAGTATTTT. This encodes CASTVAWDTDTQYF.

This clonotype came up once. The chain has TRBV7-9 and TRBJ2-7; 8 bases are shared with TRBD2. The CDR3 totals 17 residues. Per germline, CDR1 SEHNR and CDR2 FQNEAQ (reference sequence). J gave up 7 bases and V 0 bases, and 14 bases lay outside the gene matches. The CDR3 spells CASSLASGGLVTGEQYF. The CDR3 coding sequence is TGTGCCAGCAGCTTAGCGAGCGGGGGCCTCGTAACGGGGGAGCAGTACTTC.

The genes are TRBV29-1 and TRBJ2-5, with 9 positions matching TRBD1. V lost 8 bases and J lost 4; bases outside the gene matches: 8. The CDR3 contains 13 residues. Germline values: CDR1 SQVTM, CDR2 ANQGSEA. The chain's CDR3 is CSTRDRVAETQYF. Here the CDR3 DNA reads TGCAGCACCCGGGACAGGGTAGCAGAGACCCAGTACTTC.

CDR3 protein: CASSLDFAAISYNEQFF. The CDR3 DNA reads TGTGCCAGCAGCTTAGATTTTGCAGCGATCTCCTACAATGAGCAGTTCTTC. The chain uses TRBV11-3 and TRBJ2-1; D gene ambiguous. Germline lookup yields CDR1 SGHNT and CDR2 YENEEA. CDR3 size: 17 residues. V dropped 0 bases and J dropped 0 bases, with 12 bases sitting between them. The full variable domain, completed using reference TRBV11-3 and TRBJ2-1, is EAGVVQSPRYKIIEKKQPVAFWCNPISGHNTLYWYLQNLGQGPELLIRYENEEAVDDSQLPKDRFSAERLKGVDSTLKIQPAELGDSAVYLCASSLDFAAISYNEQFFGPGTRLTVL.

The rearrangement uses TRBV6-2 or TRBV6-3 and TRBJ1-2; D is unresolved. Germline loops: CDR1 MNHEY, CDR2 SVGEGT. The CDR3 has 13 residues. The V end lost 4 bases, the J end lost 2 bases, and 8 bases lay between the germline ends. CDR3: CASSLARNYGYTF. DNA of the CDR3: TGTGCCAGCAGTTTGGCAAGAAACTATGGCTACACCTTC.

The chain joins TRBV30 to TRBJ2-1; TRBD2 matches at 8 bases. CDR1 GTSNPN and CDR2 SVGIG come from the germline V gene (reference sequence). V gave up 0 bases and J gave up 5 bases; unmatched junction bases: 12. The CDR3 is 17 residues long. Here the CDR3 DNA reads TGTGCCTGGAGTGTACGAACCCCACTAGCGGTACACAATGAGCAGTTCTTC. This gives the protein CAWSVRTPLAVHNEQFF.

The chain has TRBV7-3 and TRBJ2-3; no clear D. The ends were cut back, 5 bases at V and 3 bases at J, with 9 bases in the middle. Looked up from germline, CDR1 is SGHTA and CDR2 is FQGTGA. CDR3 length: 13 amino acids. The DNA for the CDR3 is TGTGCCAGCAGCAAGCTTGTTACAGATACGCAGTATTTT. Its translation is CASSKLVTDTQYF.

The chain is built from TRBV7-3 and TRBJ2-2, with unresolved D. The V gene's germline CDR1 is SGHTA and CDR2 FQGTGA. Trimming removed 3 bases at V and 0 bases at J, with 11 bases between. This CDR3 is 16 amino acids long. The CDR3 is CASSLDAGANTGELFF. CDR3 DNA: TGTGCCAGCAGCTTGGACGCTGGGGCGAACACCGGGGAGCTGTTTTTT.

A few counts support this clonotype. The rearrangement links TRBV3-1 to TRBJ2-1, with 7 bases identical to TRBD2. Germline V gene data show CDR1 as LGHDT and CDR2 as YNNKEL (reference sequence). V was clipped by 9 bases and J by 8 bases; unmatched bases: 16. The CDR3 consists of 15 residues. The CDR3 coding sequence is TGTGCCAGTACCTCGTCTTGGGGCGGGAGTGATGAGCAGTTCTTC. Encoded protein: CASTSSWGGSDEQFF.

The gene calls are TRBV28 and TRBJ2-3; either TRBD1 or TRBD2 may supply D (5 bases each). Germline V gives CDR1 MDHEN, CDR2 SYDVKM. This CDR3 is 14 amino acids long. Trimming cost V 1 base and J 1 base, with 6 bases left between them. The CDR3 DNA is TGTGCCAGCAGTTTATTGGGGGGCACAGATACGCAGTATTTT. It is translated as CASSLLGGTDTQYF.

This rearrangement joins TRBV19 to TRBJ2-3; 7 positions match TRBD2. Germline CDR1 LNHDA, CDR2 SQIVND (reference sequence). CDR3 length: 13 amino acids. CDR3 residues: CATSSGSTDTQYF. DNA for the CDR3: TGTGCGACGTCTAGCGGCAGCACAGATACGCAGTATTTT.

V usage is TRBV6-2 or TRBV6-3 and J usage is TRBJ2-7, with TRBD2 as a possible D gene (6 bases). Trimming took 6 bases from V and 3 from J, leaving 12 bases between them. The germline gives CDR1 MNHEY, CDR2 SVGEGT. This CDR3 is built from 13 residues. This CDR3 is CASSRGAYYEQYF. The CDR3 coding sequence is TGTGCCAGCAGCCGCGGGGCCTACTACGAGCAGTACTTC.

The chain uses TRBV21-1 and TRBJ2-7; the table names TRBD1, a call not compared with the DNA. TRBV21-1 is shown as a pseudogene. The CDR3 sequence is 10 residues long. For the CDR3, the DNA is TGTGCCAACCCCTGCCGAAAGCAGTACTTC. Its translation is CANPCRKQYF.

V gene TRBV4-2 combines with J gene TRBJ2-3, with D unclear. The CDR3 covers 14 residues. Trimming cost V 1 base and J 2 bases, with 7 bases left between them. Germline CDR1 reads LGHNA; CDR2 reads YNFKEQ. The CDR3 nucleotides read TGTGCCAGCAGCCAAGGGCGGTACACAGATACGCAGTATTTT. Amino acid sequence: CASSQGRYTDTQYF.

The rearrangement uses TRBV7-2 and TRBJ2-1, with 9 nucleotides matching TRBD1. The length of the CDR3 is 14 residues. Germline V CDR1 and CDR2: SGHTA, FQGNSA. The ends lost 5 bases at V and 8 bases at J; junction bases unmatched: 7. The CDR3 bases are TGTGCCAGCAGCCTCAGACAGGGGGGCGATGAGCAGTTCTTC. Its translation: CASSLRQGGDEQFF.